Listed here is a single T cell receptor (beta chain). It lacks a known antigen. Per-base quality was not reported, and no clone a single base away is much larger than it. CDR1 and CDR2 are read off the germline V gene as SGHDT and YYEEEE. At the junction V is shortened by 2 bases and J by 3 bases; bases outside the gene matches: 3. The CDR3 measures 14 amino acids from cysteine to phenylalanine. The only DNA kept is the CDR3, 42 bases in frame from the first base. This entry belongs to a study of T cell changes during pregnancy in multiple sclerosis (dated by TCRdb to the late 2010s). As for the study more broadly: The study looked at changes in the T cell repertoire across pregnancy in women with multiple sclerosis.

Library creation used the immunoSEQ multiplex PCR assay. TCRdb provides this immuneACCESS table in a form limited to in-frame rearrangements. Some clones are lacking; in checked studies, under half of them reflect an unresolved V gene, and why the rest are absent is not known. For this sample the table gives approximately 70,000 clones, of which 90% to 95% were detected only once. 0.6% to 0.8% of the sample rests with the top ten. The receptor was isolated from a female donor in good health, enrolled as a control in a pregnancy study. Sequencing was performed on peripheral blood, taken in the third trimester of pregnancy. Recombination connected TRBV5-6 to TRBJ1-1, with 8 bases matching TRBD1. The CDR3 is CASSFGQGDTEAFF. The DNA sequence follows: TGTGCCAGCAGCTTCGGACAGGGAGACACTGAAGCTTTCTTT.